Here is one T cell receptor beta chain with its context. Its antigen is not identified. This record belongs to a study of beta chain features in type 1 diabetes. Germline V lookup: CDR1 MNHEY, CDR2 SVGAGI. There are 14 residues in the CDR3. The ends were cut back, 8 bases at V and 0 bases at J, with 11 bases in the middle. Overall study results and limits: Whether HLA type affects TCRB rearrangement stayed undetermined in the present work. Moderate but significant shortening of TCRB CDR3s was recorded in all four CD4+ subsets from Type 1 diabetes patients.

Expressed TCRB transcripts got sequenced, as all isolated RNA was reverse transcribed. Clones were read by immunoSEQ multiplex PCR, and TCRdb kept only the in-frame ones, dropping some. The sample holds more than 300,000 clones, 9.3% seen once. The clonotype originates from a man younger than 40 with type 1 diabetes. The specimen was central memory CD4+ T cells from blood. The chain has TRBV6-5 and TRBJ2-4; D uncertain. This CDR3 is CASENSLAKNIQYF. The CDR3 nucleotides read TGTGCCAGCGAGAACAGTCTAGCCAAAAACATTCAGTACTTC.